What follows describes a single T cell receptor (beta chain). Its antigen is still unknown. No much larger clone exists at a distance of one base, and base qualities are not known. The cohort comprised fewer than 750 healthy bone marrow donors. At the time of sampling, all cohort members were nominally healthy, though unrecorded immune exposures were likely present. The donor tested CMV seronegative, placing the donor among the 352 seronegative members of the cohort. Each donor provided a peripheral blood sample, and peripheral blood mononuclear cells were used for TCR beta sequencing. The Qiagen DNeasy Blood Extraction Kit was used to extract genomic DNA from the blood cell samples. The sample comes from a study of cytomegalovirus exposure and HLA in healthy donors (dated 2017 in TCRdb). Study-wide context: In an earlier analysis of 450 to 750 of the donors, approximately 300 Gb of sequence data and roughly 100 million unique TCR beta sequences from about 179 million T cells were reported. Using immunosequencing, the study profiled T cell repertoires from approximately 700 subjects and related those repertoires to cytomegalovirus serostatus. Donor age, sex, ethnicity and CMV serostatus were compiled together with the repertoire data. To predict cytomegalovirus infection status, the study brought together high-throughput TCR immunosequencing, statistical association of individual TCRs with disease status, and machine learning. Among some 400 genotyped donors of the cohort, an average of roughly 230,000 unique TCR beta nucleotide sequences was sequenced per donor, of which roughly 17% were non-productive. Rather than using new phenotypic data, the later analysis identified candidate immune exposures from TCR beta sequences and from how often those sequences occurred across donors. Of the 300 to 400 genotyped donors, roughly 85% fell in the genetic ancestry cluster associated with self-reported Caucasian donors. A later genetic analysis used genome-wide SNP genotypes for about 55% of the 666 donors, treating that subset as a discovery cohort. An earlier analysis of approximately 640 of the donors applied high-throughput TCR beta sequencing to assess whether each TCR beta V gene segment acted as functional or pseudogenic. A later analysis re-examined previously published TCR beta repertoires from 500 to 700 donors and added high-resolution HLA genotyping to investigate patterns of TCR occurrence. HLA typing included class I and class II loci at four-digit resolution. An early release covering approximately 600 HLA-typed donors comprised about 300 gigabases of sequencing data and tens of millions of unique TCR sequences. Besides the first cohort of approximately 710 subjects, a separate validation cohort made up of over a hundred different subjects was used. The number of typed donors differed by locus: 629-630 for A, B, C, DRB1 and DQB1; 500 to 550 for DQA1; 606 for DPA1; and approximately 450 for DPB1. Roughly 5 DR-DQ haplotypes were treated as single units for association and clustering because of strong linkage in the cohort. Every repertoire in the discovery cohort had been generated on one and the same sequencing platform. The study aimed to test whether signatures of past pathogen exposure could be identified by cataloging public T cell receptors. General findings and caveats noted by the study authors: Correlated functional status among segregating V segments might be attributable to linkage disequilibrium, but an unknown experimental factor could not be ruled out. In a later genetic analysis, a missense DCLRE1C variant was associated with V-gene and J-gene trimming of TCR beta chains, and the association was replicated in an independent cohort. A later analysis found that TCR association rates varied across HLA loci, with DRB1 alleles showing the most associated TCRs and HLA-C alleles the fewest. Immune exposure information for the cohort was limited to CMV serostatus. Some IMGT-functional V segments, including TRBV6-2 and TRBV6-3, could not be distinguished by the 87-base-pair reads and were therefore excluded. Compared with equally common non-associated chains, HLA-associated TCR beta chains in a later analysis were more clonally expanded and had lower generation probabilities. Presence/absence analyses assumed roughly uniform sequencing depth across donors, an assumption that may not hold. When HLA alleles, especially DR and DQ, strongly co-occurred, attributing TCR associations to individual alleles was difficult. In both the original and validation cohorts, the classifier was reported to diagnose cytomegalovirus status with high specificity and sensitivity. Specific HLA alleles were associated with over 15,000 TCR beta sequences at a false discovery rate of 0.05 in a later analysis. Most TCR sequences were observed very rarely across donors, whereas some public TCRs were present in many individuals. The study listed approximately 160 TCR beta chains as associated with cytomegalovirus. An earlier analysis of some 560 of the donors showed that most TCR beta V segments appeared in productive rearrangements either about 90% or about 30% of the time, which broadly matched IMGT annotations. In a later genetic analysis, fewer N-insertions in productive TCRs were reported among donors in an Asian-associated ancestry cluster than the roughly 640-donor mean. A few of the identified cytomegalovirus-associated TCR beta chains were confirmed in vitro to be specific for cytomegalovirus antigens. Several of the top co-occurrence clusters appeared to be linked to parvovirus B19, influenza, CMV and Epstein-Barr virus, according to a later analysis. According to a later analysis, most CMV-associated TCR beta chains appeared to be HLA-restricted, and the HLA associations seemed to be driven largely by CMV exposure. According to the authors, the approach could potentially be generalized to other disease states and immunological phenotypes. Because counts were too low, more than 15 rarely observed V segments, including chromosome 9 orphons, were left out of the earlier analysis of some 640 of the donors. Because HLA typing was missing for some donors at each locus, association tests included only the typed subset. A further reported finding was that TCR beta sequences accurately predicted the HLA-A and HLA-B alleles for most subjects in the first cohort. This cohort had only TCR beta chains sequenced, and the lack of alpha or paired-chain data limited which features could be detected. A cluster of highly shared sequence variants was judged likely to represent a technical artifact of the sequencing pipeline.

The library was made by the immunoSEQ multiplex PCR assay. The multiplex PCR relied on a mix of 60 forward primers for TCR Vbeta segments and 13 reverse primers for TCR Jbeta segments. The CDR3 region of rearranged TCR beta genes was amplified from genomic DNA with a multiplex PCR assay. The Illumina HiSeq System was used to sequence the amplified TCR beta libraries as 87-base-pair reads. On the authors' methods: Across the 500 to 700 repertoires, a later analysis counted roughly 84 million unique TCR beta chains, around 10 million of which were shared by at least two donors. Raw reads were error-corrected and collapsed into unique sequences with a nearest-neighbor algorithm that merged closely related sequences to remove PCR and sequencing errors. V, D and J gene segments were assigned by aligning CDR3 sequences to IMGT reference sequences. Each retained sequence needed at least a six-nucleotide match to both a V gene segment and a J gene segment. Rearrangements were called productive when the CDR3 lacked stop codons and stayed in frame with V and J; all others were non-productive. CDR3 was defined by IMGT convention, running from the second conserved V-encoded cysteine to the conserved J-encoded phenylalanine. The earlier analysis of about 570 of the donors excluded any sequence lacking an unambiguous match to a single V gene segment. In an earlier analysis of several hundred of the donors, a V segment was called functional when productive rearrangements were above 56.7%, and segregating when the standard deviation between donors exceeded 5%. A statistical classification framework was built to diagnose cytomegalovirus status from the catalog of TCR beta chain sequences. A later analysis assigned V and J genes by comparing TCR nucleotide sequences with IMGT/GENE-DB human TR gene sequences. A later analysis assigned CDR3 sequences and most-parsimonious VDJ recombination scenarios with the TCRdist pipeline. In a later analysis, each TCR beta chain was defined by its CDR3 amino acid sequence together with its V-gene family, and reads without a unique V-gene family were excluded. A later analysis removed 500 to 600 highly shared, low-generation-probability nucleotide sequences to deal with suspected cross-contamination and a sequencing artifact. In a later analysis, a clonal expansion index was calculated for each public chain from normalized within-repertoire ranks of inferred template counts. In a later analysis, generation probabilities were computed with a VDJ recombination model fitted to out-of-frame rearrangements, and the resulting probabilities were checked against IGoR. A later analysis scored TCR-TCR, TCR-HLA and TCR-CMV co-occurrence with hypergeometric tests, applying a repertoire-size bias correction to TCR pairs. False discovery rates were estimated in a later analysis by permuting HLA or CMV assignments 20 times. A later analysis grouped co-occurring TCRs with DBSCAN, adding TCRdist sequence similarity when clustering within HLA-allele-positive subsets. Repertoires with fewer than 30,000 or more than 120,000 public chains, plus five repertoires with anomalous nucleotide sharing, were excluded from co-occurrence clustering. The table comes from immuneACCESS by way of TCRdb, which keeps in-frame sequences with V and J called. Part of the clones is missing from these tables; in studies checked, under half for an unresolved V gene and the rest for unknown reasons. For V, J and clone size, that table is used; D and trimming come from the DNA. This sample has approximately 150,000 clones in its table, and 71% of those were observed once. Of the sample, approximately 2.5% falls within the top ten clones.

V is reduced by 2 bases and J by 8 bases, leaving a spacing of 6 bases between them. The CDR3 numbers 11 residues from cysteine through phenylalanine. Only the CDR3 part of the read is kept: 33 bases, read in frame from the first base. The germline V gene (reference sequence) specifies DFQATT as CDR1 and SNEGSKA as CDR2. Sequenced sample: PBMCs. Here the chain combines TRBV20-1 and TRBJ1-4, with the identity of the D gene unclear. This receptor was taken from a woman aged 30 to 39 in good health and CMV-seronegative. The CDR3 region has the sequence CSARHGEKLFF. The sequenced DNA is TGCAGTGCTAGACACGGGGAAAAACTGTTTTTT.